Each of the 16 T cell receptor beta chains below was sequenced from the same sample in a study of pediatric ulcerative colitis. TCRdb's table, derived via immunoSEQ multiplex PCR, lists solely in-frame clones and lacks some. The sample records 10,000 or so clones, about 87% being singletons. Sequences were obtained from blood. Receptors were obtained from a girl aged 5-17 years with moderate ulcerative colitis.

The chain is built from TRBV9 and TRBJ2-5; D is ambiguous. Germline CDR1 SGDLS, CDR2 YYNGEE. The CDR3 covers 13 residues. V was cut by 3 bases and J by 4 bases, with 10 bases left in between. The CDR3 loop is CASSGRTGETQYF. CDR3 in DNA: TGTGCCAGCAGCGGGCGGACGGGAGAGACCCAGTACTTC.

This chain links TRBV29-1 with TRBJ2-3; D gene unclear. The CDR3 runs 13 residues. The V end lost 3 bases, the J end lost 0 bases, and 7 bases lay between the germline ends. Germline V gives CDR1 SQVTM, CDR2 ANQGSEA. The CDR3 protein is CSVDRPSTDTQYF. For the CDR3, the DNA is TGCAGCGTTGACAGACCTAGCACAGATACGCAGTATTTT.

The chain joins TRBV7-9 to TRBJ1-2, with D maybe TRBD1 (5 bases). This CDR3 has 14 residues. Germline CDR1 and CDR2: SEHNR and FQNEAQ (reference sequence). Trimming shortened V by 6 bases and J by 4 bases, and 15 bases separated the two germline ends. The CDR3 nucleotides are TGTGCCAGCAGGGATTCCGGGACGGTCTATGGCTACACCTTC. Translated, it gives CASRDSGTVYGYTF. Full variable domain (outside the CDR3, taken from reference TRBV7-9 and TRBJ1-2): DTGVSQNPRHKITKRGQNVTFRCDPISEHNRLYWYRQTLGQGPEFLTYFQNEAQLEKSRLLSDRFSAERPKGSFSTLEIQRTEQGDSAMYLCASRDSGTVYGYTFGSGTRLTVV.

This chain uses TRBV7-9 with TRBJ1-3, with TRBD1 identical over 7 bases. In germline, CDR1 is SEHNR, CDR2 FQNEAQ (reference sequence). J gave up 4 bases and V 6 bases, and 6 bases lay outside the gene matches. This CDR3 spans 14 amino acids. The CDR3 spells CASRFTGDGNTIYF. Written as DNA, the CDR3 is TGTGCCAGCAGATTCACAGGGGACGGAAACACCATATATTTT.

Of note for this clone: One end of the junction is discordant with germline, which a read error may explain. V usage is TRBV4-2 and J usage is TRBJ2-3, with TRBD2 identical over 11 bases. Germline-derived CDR1 and CDR2 are LGHNA and YNFKEQ. The CDR3 consists of 15 residues. CDR3 protein: CASNQNSGGAETQYF. In nucleotides, the CDR3 is TGTGCCAGCAACCAAAATAGCGGGGGGGCGGAGACGCAGTATTTT.

The chain combines TRBV6-5 with TRBJ1-4; unclear D gene. Trimming took 5 bases from V and 15 from J, leaving 19 bases between them. The CDR3 is made up of 13 amino acids. CDR1 MNHEY and CDR2 SVGAGI come from the germline V gene. CDR3 in amino acids: CASSPAEGGGVFF. CDR3 in DNA: TGTGCCAGCAGTCCGGCGGAAGGAGGTGGAGTGTTTTTT.

The CDR3, as DNA: TGCGCCAGCAGCCAAGGAAGAGGAGCGGGAGGGCCCTACAATGAGCAGTTCTTC. Translation: CASSQGRGAGGPYNEQFF. The V gene is TRBV4-1, the J gene TRBJ2-1; 10 bases line up with TRBD2. This CDR3 spans 18 amino acids. V lost 1 base, J lost 2 bases, and 8 bases stayed unmatched. The V gene's germline CDR1 is MGHRA and CDR2 YSYEKL.

The chain carries TRBV4-2 and TRBJ2-2; 7 bases agree with TRBD2. This CDR3 comprises 16 residues. The trim removed 4 bases at V and 0 bases at J, leaving 5 bases unmatched. Germline V gives CDR1 LGHNA, CDR2 YNFKEQ. CDR3 residues: CASSLSRGANTGELFF. CDR3 DNA sequence: TGTGCCAGCAGCCTCTCCCGGGGGGCGAACACCGGGGAGCTGTTTTTT.

This chain connects TRBV5-1 to TRBJ2-3; D is ambiguous. CDR3 length equals 13 residues. The germline V gene has CDR1 SGHRS and CDR2 YFSETQ. V dropped 4 bases and J dropped 4 bases, with 10 bases sitting between them. In nucleotides, the CDR3 is TGCGCCAGCAGCCGTCTATTCGCAGATACGCAGTATTTT. Translating it yields CASSRLFADTQYF.

V usage is TRBV19 and J usage is TRBJ1-4; D unresolved. CDR1 is LNHDA, CDR2 SQIVND, per germline (reference sequence). This CDR3 has 15 residues. The V end was cut by 5 bases, the J end by 3 bases, with 13 bases between. CDR3 loop: CASSADGRSNEKLFF. CDR3 coding DNA: TGTGCCAGTAGTGCCGACGGGAGGTCTAATGAAAAACTGTTTTTT.

The chain recombines TRBV9 with TRBJ2-3; maybe TRBD2 (5 bases). Germline assignment: CDR1 SGDLS and CDR2 YYNGEE. The germline V and J ends were trimmed by 3 bases and 2 bases, with 13 bases remaining between them. The CDR3 is 15 amino acids. The CDR3 DNA follows: TGTGCCAGCAGCGAAACTAGAGGCCCCACAGATACGCAGTATTTT. This encodes CASSETRGPTDTQYF. Combining the CDR3 with reference TRBV9 and TRBJ2-3 gives the whole variable domain DSGVTQTPKHLITATGQRVTLRCSPRSGDLSVYWYQQSLDQGLQFLIQYYNGEERAKGNILERFSAQQFPDLHSELNLSSLELGDSALYFCASSETRGPTDTQYFGPGTRLTVL.

The gene calls are TRBV5-1 and TRBJ1-1; D is perhaps TRBD1 (5 bases). The CDR3 contains 13 residues. CDR1 is SGHRS and CDR2 is YFSETQ in the germline V gene. Trimming cost V 2 bases and J 5 bases, with 10 bases left between them. Here the CDR3 reads CASSFRVETEAFF. CDR3 coding DNA: TGCGCCAGCAGCTTCAGGGTGGAGACTGAAGCTTTCTTT. The full variable domain, in which reference TRBV5-1 and TRBJ1-1 provide the parts outside the CDR3, is KAGVTQTPRYLIKTRGQQVTLSCSPISGHRSVSWYQQTPGQGLQFLFEYFSETQRNKGNFPGRFSGRQFSNSRSEMNVSTLELGDSALYLCASSFRVETEAFFGQGTRLTVV.

In its sample, this clone was seen a few times. The chain carries TRBV6-1 and TRBJ1-5; D is uncertain. The V gene lost 1 base and the J gene lost 5 bases, with 6 bases spanning the gap. Germline-derived CDR1 and CDR2 are MNHNS and SASEGT. The CDR3 totals 13 residues. The CDR3 loop is CASSEGTDQPQHF. The CDR3 coding sequence is TGTGCCAGCAGTGAAGGAACGGATCAGCCCCAGCATTTT.

The V and J genes are TRBV30 and TRBJ1-4, with D possibly being TRBD1 (6 bases). From germline, CDR1 is GTSNPN and CDR2 SVGIG (reference sequence). Trimming shortened V by 0 bases and J by 8 bases, and 16 bases separated the two germline ends. The CDR3 contains 15 residues. CDR3 coding DNA: TGTGCCTGGAGTGTACAGGGCAGGGCAAAAGAAAAACTGTTTTTT. Translated, it gives CAWSVQGRAKEKLFF. The full variable domain, rest sourced from reference TRBV30 and TRBJ1-4, is SQTIHQWPATLVQPVGSPLSLECTVEGTSNPNLYWYRQAAGRGLQLLFYSVGIGQISSEVPQNLSASRPQDRQFILSSKKLLLSDSGFYLCAWSVQGRAKEKLFFGSGTQLSVL.

This chain connects TRBV6-6 to TRBJ1-3, with TRBD1 identical over 8 bases. Trimming took 8 bases from V and 4 from J; bases not matched to a gene: 13. CDR1 and CDR2 (germline): MNHNY, SVGAGI (reference sequence). This CDR3 has 16 residues. This CDR3 reads CASSLTGGKRGNTIYF. CDR3 coding DNA: TGTGCCAGCTCTCTTACAGGGGGGAAACGAGGAAACACCATATATTTT.

This chain joins TRBV5-4 and TRBJ1-1, with TRBD1 matching over 10 bases. The CDR3 covers 15 residues. Germline CDR1 SGHNT, CDR2 YYREEE (reference sequence). The V segment lost 4 bases and the J segment 0 bases; nucleotides outside the gene matches: 3. CDR3 bases: TGTGCCAGCAGCCGGGGACAGGGGATGAACACTGAAGCTTTCTTT. Protein sequence: CASSRGQGMNTEAFF.